Below, one TCR beta chain is given with its context. Its specificity is not known. This sample also contains other DNA sequences that code for the same CDR3. The CDR3 sequence is 13 residues long. Trimming took off 6 bases at V and 1 base at J, with 9 bases between the two ends. Produced via immunoSEQ multiplex PCR; TCRdb's table is partial and in-frame only. Of some 150,000 clones in the sample, around 88% were seen once. This specimen belongs to a study of T cell responses to AZD1222 COVID-19 vaccine. Study-level information: Some second doses came at about 4 weeks and others at about 12 weeks; these were pooled.

Findings and limits, study-wide: Dominant at 160-218 and 743-854, vaccine-associated CD4 TCRs also spanned spike. Sampling that yielded the repertoires occurred only after the peak T cell response.

This sequence joins TRBV12-3 or TRBV12-4 and TRBJ1-1; D is unresolved. This TCR was sampled from an adult in good health. Sequenced material: peripheral blood, taken on day 0 of AZD1222 vaccination. The CDR3, as DNA: TGTGCCAGCAGCCTCGGAGGGAACACTGAAGCTTTCTTT. It codes for CASSLGGNTEAFF.